This section outlines one T cell receptor (beta chain) sequence together with its context. Its antigen is not identified. Germline V lookup: CDR1 SQVTM, CDR2 ANQGSEA. Trimming removed 7 bases at V and 0 bases at J, with 4 bases between. The CDR3 length is 12 residues. These data originate in a study of cytomegalovirus exposure and HLA in healthy donors. The PCR ran on 60 Vbeta and 13 Jbeta primers. Assay used: immunoSEQ multiplex PCR; TCRdb lists only in-frame clones, some missing. This table holds approximately 220,000 clones, roughly 79% found once. Study-wide results and limits: Within a later analysis, the majority of CMV-associated TCR beta chains appeared HLA-restricted. Indistinguishable V segments such as TRBV6-2 and TRBV6-3 were excluded. An analysis that was carried out later associated 15,000 to 20,000 TCR beta sequences with HLA alleles at 0.05 false discovery rate.

Sequenced: PBMCs. This TCR was sampled from a male donor in good health and CMV-seronegative. The chain has TRBV29-1 and TRBJ2-6; D remains ambiguous. CDR3 sequence: CSAFSGANVLTF. The CDR3, as DNA: TGCAGCGCGTTCTCTGGGGCCAACGTCCTGACTTTC.